This TCR beta chain originates from a study of beta chain features in type 1 diabetes. Across the study: Similarity in age, gender and cell yields was seen between patients and healthy donors. Study findings and constraints: High TCR expression in some cells could lead to their over-representation in cDNA sequencing. There was a moderate but significant shortening of TCRB CDR3s in all four CD4+ subsets of Type 1 diabetes patients.

Details on this clone: Antigen: not known.

All of the isolated RNA was reverse transcribed, so expressed TCRB transcripts were sequenced. Data came from immunoSEQ multiplex PCR; TCRdb stores just in-frame clones and leaves some out. The table lists around 250,000 clones, approximately 14% of them singletons. The CDR3 sequence is 14 residues long. Germline lookup yields CDR1 SGDLS and CDR2 YYNGEE. V was trimmed by 6 bases and J by 6 bases, leaving 17 bases between them. A CD45RO/CCR7/CD25/CD127/CD95/CD27 panel sorted naive, central memory, regulatory and stem cell-like memory CD4+ cells. The V and J genes are TRBV9 and TRBJ2-3, with a tentative D call TRBD1 (6 bases). The material sequenced was naive CD4+ T cells from blood. This receptor was taken from a man under 40 with type 1 diabetes. CDR3 bases: TGTGCCAGCAACCGCCGGGACCAGGGGGATACGCAGTATTTT. It is translated as CASNRRDQGDTQYF.